This TCR beta chain comes out of a study of shared clonotypes between healthy human individuals (TCRdb year 2020). Regarding the research as a whole: A couple of women and three men aged 18 to 49 years were included in the cohort. Each donor's leukapheresis produced roughly between roughly 0.85 and 10 billion PBMCs. For each donor, CD4 naive and CD4 memory were each run on three plates, CD8 naive on two plates, and CD8 memory on one plate. The study deeply sequenced blood TCR repertoires of 5 or 6 healthy adults to estimate repertoire size and the extent of clonotype sharing between individuals. To increase sequencing depth and limit assay-specific biases, different laboratories used diverse techniques to prepare libraries and sequence TCR repertoires. Study-level results and caveats: Sampling was restricted to blood, and TCR repertoires in tissues likely differ from the TCR repertoires found in blood. Incomplete sequencing was indicated by rarefaction of sorted-subset datasets, despite the large sequencing depth. Pairwise subsampling indicated that sequencing depth was expected to affect the degree of clonotype sharing among donors. Estimated clonotype richness was generally larger for naive than for memory subsets. The small number of donors limited the genetic and exposure-history diversity represented. When several donors were compared, the shared fraction of clonotypes was about 5.4% for naive CD4, approximately 3.5% for naive CD8, roughly 2.5% for memory CD4, and 0.4% for memory CD8. Higher generation probabilities were observed for clonotypes shared by all four sorted-subset donors than for non-shared clonotypes.

The donors were healthy, HIV-negative adults with no recently reported acute infections or vaccinations. Every donor was a Caucasian adult residing in Nashville, Tennessee, USA. CD4+ T cells were enriched by magnetic negative selection, after which naive cells were positively selected on CD45RA and the negative fraction was taken as the memory subset. After blood collection by leukapheresis, PBMCs were isolated using Ficoll-Histopaque density gradient centrifugation and then cryopreserved in the vapor phase of liquid nitrogen. Purity and quantity of every magnetically sorted T cell population were checked by analytical flow cytometry. From each sorted fraction, genomic DNA was isolated and quantified by UV absorbance on a Nanodrop 2000c. V sheds 7 bases and J sheds 6 bases, leaving 9 bases between their ends. The CDR3 runs 11 amino acids, cysteine and phenylalanine included. Of the read, only the CDR3 DNA is kept; its 33 bases are in frame from base 1. CDR1 MNHNS and CDR2 SASEGT were looked up in the germline V gene.

Using the deep immunoSEQ assay, TCR CDR3 regions were amplified from genomic DNA by multiplex PCR. Extracted genomic DNA from each cell subset was distributed evenly across all wells of several immunoSEQ 96-well plates, and each plate was treated as a replicate. For sorted subsets, about 200 ng genomic DNA, equal to tens of thousands of T cell genomes, was loaded into each replicate PCR. Purified libraries were quantified with a Qubit 3.0 fluorometer, sized on a Bioanalyzer 2100, and re-quantified with the KAPA Library Quantification kit. Every immunoSEQ 96-well plate was sequenced on a dedicated single-read 150-cycle Illumina NextSeq 550 flow cell. Concerning the study's data processing: Because the immunoSEQ output included only junctional sequences and no quality scores, the filtering could not be the same as the filtering used for full-length reads. To assign V/J genes and CDR3, sequences were annotated using PyIR, a Python wrapper for IgBLAST v1.9, with IMGT germline references. Any read was removed if the V/J assignment was weak (E-value above 1e-6), the CDR3 was missing, or the read contained stop codons, out-of-frame junctions, or ambiguous translated residues. V3J clonotypes were defined as sequences sharing the same inferred V gene, J gene, and CDR3 amino acid sequence. Percentage overlap between repertoires was calculated by dividing the number of shared unique clonotypes by the size of the smaller repertoire. RTK rarefaction, the Chao1 estimator, and Recon v2.1 estimates of unobserved clonotypes were used to assess repertoire richness. OLGA was used to compute generation probabilities for all TCRbeta clonotypes that the gDNA method yielded from a handful of donors. TCRdb provides this immuneACCESS table in a form limited to in-frame rearrangements. Some clones are lacking; in checked studies, under half of them reflect an unresolved V gene, and why the rest are absent is not known. For V, J and clone size, that table is used; D and trimming come from the DNA. The sample data list 2 million to 3 million clones, and 80% to 95% of these were observed just once. Roughly 0.36% of the sample is taken by the ten largest.

To note about this clone: Its specific antigen is unknown. Base qualities are not recorded, but no much larger clone differs from it by a single base.

The chain joins TRBV6-1 to TRBJ1-2; a tentative D call is TRBD1 (5 bases match). The sequencing input was naive CD4+ T cells from PBMCs. The meaning of the sample's cell subset or site label: CD45RA+ positively selected. This receptor was identified in a man aged 18 to 30 in good health. Some clones in this sample may be carry-over from other donors' samples. The CDR3 protein is CASTWGNGYTF. The DNA is TGTGCCAGCACTTGGGGGAATGGCTACACCTTC.